The TCR beta chain described here comes from a study of graft-versus-host responses after intestinal transplantation. As for the study in general: Recipients got multivisceral, liver-intestinal, or isolated intestinal transplants. The study gave all recipients anti-thymocyte globulin induction, then tacrolimus and steroids for approximately three years.

The CDR3 totals 15 residues. Germline lookup yields CDR1 SGHAT and CDR2 FQNNGV. V lost 7 bases and J 6 bases, leaving 22 bases between the germline ends. Turning to this clone: Its antigen remains unidentified.

Repertoires were generated with immunoSEQ multiplex PCR, while TCRdb's copy carries only in-frame clones and drops some. This sample has about 78,000 clones, with nearly 90% found just once. Whole-study findings and limits: Peak GvH clone levels in circulation were associated with early post-transplant HvG declines. Recipient-marrow GvH clones were detected, some having first appeared in ileum or blood.

This TCR derives from a human donor who was the organ donor for an intestinal transplant. The rearrangement links TRBV11-2 to TRBJ2-7, with TRBD2 as a possible D gene (6 bases). The sample in question was unstimulated CD8+ T cells sorted from spleen or lymph node cells, obtained before transplant. As DNA, the CDR3 is TGTGCCAGCACCAACCATTGGGGTAGGCGGGGCGAGCAGTACGTC. This sequence encodes CASTNHWGRRGEQYV.